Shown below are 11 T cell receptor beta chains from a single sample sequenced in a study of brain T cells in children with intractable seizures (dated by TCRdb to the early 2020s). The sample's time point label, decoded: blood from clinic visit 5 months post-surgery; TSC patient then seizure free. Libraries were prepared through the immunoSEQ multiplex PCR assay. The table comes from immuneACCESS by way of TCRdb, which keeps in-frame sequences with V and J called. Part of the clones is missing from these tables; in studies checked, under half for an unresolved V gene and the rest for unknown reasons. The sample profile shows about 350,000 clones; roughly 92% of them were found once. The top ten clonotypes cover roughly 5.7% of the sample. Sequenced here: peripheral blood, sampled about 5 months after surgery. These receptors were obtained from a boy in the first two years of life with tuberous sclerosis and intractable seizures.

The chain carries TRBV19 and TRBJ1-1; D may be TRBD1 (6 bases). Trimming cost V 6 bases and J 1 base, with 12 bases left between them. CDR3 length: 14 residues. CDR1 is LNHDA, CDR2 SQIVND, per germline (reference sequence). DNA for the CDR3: TGTGCCAGTAGCAGGGACAATCGGAACACTGAAGCTTTCTTT. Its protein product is CASSRDNRNTEAFF.

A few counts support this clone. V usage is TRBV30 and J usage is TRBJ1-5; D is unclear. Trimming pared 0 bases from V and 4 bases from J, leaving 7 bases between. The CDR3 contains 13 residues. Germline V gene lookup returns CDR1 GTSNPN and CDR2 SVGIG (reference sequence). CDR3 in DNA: TGTGCCTGGAGTGTATCGGATAATCAGCCCCAGCATTTT. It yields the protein CAWSVSDNQPQHF.

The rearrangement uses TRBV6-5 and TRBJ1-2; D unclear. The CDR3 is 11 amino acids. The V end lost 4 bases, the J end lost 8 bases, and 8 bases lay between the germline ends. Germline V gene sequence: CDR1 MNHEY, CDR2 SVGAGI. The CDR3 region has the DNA TGTGCCAGCAGTTCCGGCGAAGGCTACACCTTC. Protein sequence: CASSSGEGYTF.

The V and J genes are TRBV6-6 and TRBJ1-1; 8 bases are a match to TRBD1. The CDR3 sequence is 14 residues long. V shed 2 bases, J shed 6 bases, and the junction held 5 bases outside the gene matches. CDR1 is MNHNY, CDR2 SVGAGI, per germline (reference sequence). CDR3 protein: CASSYGQGRAEAFF. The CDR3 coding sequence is TGTGCCAGCAGTTACGGACAGGGACGGGCTGAAGCTTTCTTT.

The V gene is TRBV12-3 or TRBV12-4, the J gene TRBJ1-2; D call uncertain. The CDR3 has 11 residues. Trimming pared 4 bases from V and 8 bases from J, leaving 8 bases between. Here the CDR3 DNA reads TGTGCCAGCAGTTATGCGGAAGGCTACACCTTC. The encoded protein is CASSYAEGYTF.

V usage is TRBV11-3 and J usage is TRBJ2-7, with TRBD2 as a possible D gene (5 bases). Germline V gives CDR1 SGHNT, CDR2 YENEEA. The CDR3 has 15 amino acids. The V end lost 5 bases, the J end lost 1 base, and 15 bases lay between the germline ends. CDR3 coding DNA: TGTGCCAGCAGCCTAGGAGGAGGACGGTCCTACGAGCAGTACTTC. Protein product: CASSLGGGRSYEQYF.

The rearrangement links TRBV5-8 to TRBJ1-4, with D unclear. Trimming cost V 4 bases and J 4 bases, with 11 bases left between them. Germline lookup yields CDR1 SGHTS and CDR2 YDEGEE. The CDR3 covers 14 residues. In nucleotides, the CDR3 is TGTGCCAGCAGCCCCAGGCAACTTAATGAAAAACTGTTTTTT. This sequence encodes CASSPRQLNEKLFF.

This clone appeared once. CDR3 residues: CASSFEGGYYNEQFF. The DNA for the CDR3 is TGTGCCAGCAGCTTTGAGGGAGGGTACTACAATGAGCAGTTCTTC. The chain carries TRBV7-2 and TRBJ2-1, with 7 bases identical to TRBD2. CDR3 length equals 15 residues. From germline, CDR1 is SGHTA and CDR2 FQGNSA. V shed 3 bases, J shed 3 bases, and the junction held 5 bases outside the gene matches.

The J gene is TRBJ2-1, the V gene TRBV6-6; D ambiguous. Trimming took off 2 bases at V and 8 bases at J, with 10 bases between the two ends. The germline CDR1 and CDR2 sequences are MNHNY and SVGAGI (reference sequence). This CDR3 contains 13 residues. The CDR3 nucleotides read TGTGCCAGCAGTTACCGTACCGGCTATGAGCAGTTCTTC. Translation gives CASSYRTGYEQFF.

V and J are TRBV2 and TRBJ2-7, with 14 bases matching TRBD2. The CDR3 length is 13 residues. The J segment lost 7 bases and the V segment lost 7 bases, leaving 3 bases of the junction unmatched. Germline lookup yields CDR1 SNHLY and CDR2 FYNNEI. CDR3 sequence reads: CASKGTSGREQYF. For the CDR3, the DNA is TGTGCCAGCAAAGGGACTAGCGGGAGAGAGCAGTACTTC.

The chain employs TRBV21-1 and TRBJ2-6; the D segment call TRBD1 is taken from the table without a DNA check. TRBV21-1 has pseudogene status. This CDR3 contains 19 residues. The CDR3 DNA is TGTGCCAGCAGCAAAGAAAGTCACAGGTTAGTGTCCGGGGCCAACGTCCTGACTTTC. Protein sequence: CASSKESHRLVSGANVLTF.